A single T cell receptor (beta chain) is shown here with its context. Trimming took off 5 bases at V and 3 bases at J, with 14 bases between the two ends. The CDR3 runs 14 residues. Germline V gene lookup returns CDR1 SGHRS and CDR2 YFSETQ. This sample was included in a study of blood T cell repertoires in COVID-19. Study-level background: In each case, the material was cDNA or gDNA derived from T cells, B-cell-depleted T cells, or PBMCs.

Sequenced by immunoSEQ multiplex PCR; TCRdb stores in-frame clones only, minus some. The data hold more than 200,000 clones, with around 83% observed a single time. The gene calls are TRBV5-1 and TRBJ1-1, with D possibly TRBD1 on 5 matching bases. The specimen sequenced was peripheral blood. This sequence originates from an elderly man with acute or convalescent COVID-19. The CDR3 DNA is TGCGCCAGCAGAGGGCAGGGCTTGGACACTGAAGCTTTCTTT. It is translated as CASRGQGLDTEAFF.